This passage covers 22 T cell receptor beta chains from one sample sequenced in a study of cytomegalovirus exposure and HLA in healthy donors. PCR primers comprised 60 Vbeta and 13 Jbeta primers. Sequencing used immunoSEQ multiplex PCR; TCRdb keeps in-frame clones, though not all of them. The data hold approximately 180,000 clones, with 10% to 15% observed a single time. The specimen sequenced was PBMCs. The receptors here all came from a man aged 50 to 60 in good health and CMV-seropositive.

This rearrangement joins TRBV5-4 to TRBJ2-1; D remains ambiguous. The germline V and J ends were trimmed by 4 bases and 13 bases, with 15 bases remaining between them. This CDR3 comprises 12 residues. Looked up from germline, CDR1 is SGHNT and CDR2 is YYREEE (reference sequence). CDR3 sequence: CASSPDQVGQFF. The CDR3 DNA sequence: TGTGCCAGCAGCCCAGATCAGGTGGGTCAGTTCTTC. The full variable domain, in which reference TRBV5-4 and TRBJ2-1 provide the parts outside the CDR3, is ETGVTQSPTHLIKTRGQQVTLRCSSQSGHNTVSWYQQALGQGPQFIFQYYREEENGRGNFPPRFSGLQFPNYSSELNVNALELDDSALYLCASSPDQVGQFFGPGTRLTVL.

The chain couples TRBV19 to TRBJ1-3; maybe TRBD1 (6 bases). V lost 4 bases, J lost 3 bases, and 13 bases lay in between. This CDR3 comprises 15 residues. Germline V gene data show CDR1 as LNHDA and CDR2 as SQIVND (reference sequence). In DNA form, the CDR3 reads TGTGCCAGTAGTACACCCCAGGGGCTTGGAAACACCATATATTTT. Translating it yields CASSTPQGLGNTIYF.

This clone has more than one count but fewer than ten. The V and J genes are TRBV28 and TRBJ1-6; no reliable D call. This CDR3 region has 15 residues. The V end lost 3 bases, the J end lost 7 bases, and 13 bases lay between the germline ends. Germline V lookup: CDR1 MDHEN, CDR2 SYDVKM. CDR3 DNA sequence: TGTGCCAGCAGTTTGGAGTTGGGTTGGAATTCACCCCTCCACTTT. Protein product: CASSLELGWNSPLHF.

CDR3 bases: TGTGCCAGCAGCACGGGGACAGCTAATGAAAAACTGTTTTTT. Translation gives CASSTGTANEKLFF. The chain employs TRBV7-2 and TRBJ1-4; 7 nucleotides agree with TRBD1. Germline CDR1 reads SGHTA; CDR2 reads FQGNSA. The CDR3 runs 14 residues. V shed 5 bases, J shed 3 bases, and the junction held 3 bases outside the gene matches.

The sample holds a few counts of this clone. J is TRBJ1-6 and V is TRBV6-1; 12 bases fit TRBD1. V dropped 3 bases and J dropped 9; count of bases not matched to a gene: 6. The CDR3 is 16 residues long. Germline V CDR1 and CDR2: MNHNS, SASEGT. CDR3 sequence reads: CASSEGTGGASSPLHF. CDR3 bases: TGTGCCAGCAGTGAGGGGACAGGGGGCGCGAGTTCACCCCTCCACTTT.

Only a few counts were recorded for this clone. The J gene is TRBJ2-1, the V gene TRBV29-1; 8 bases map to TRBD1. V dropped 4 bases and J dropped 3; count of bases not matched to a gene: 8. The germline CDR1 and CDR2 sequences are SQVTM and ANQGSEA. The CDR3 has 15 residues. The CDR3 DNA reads TGCAGCGTTGTCGGACAGGGAGTGGGCTACAATGAGCAGTTCTTC. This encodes CSVVGQGVGYNEQFF.

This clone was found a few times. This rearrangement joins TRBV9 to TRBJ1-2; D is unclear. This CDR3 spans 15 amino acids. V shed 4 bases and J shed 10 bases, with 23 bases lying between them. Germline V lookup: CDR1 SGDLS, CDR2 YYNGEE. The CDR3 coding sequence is TGTGCCAGCAGCTCTGTCCCCGGGAGATCATTGGACTACACCTTC. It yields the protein CASSSVPGRSLDYTF.

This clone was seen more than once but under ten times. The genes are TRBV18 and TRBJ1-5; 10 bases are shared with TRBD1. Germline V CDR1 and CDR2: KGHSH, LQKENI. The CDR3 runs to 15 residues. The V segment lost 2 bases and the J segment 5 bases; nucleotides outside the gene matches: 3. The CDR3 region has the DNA TGTGCCAGCTCACCATCGGGACAGGGGTATCAGCCCCAGCATTTT. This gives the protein CASSPSGQGYQPQHF.

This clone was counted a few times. CDR3 sequence reads: CATAGTLNTGELFF. The CDR3 DNA sequence: TGTGCCACCGCCGGGACTTTGAACACCGGGGAGCTGTTTTTT. The genes are TRBV19 and TRBJ2-2, with a possible D match to TRBD2 (6 bases). Germline CDR1 LNHDA, CDR2 SQIVND (reference sequence). V was pared by 10 bases and J by 1 base, with 13 bases between. The CDR3 is 14 residues long.

The CDR3 loop is CASSRDRGFTNYGYTF. The CDR3 DNA reads TGTGCCAGCAGCCGTGACAGGGGGTTTACTAACTATGGCTACACCTTC. This chain joins TRBV7-2 and TRBJ1-2; 9 nucleotides agree with TRBD1. The CDR3 extends over 16 amino acids. J lost 0 bases, V lost 5 bases, and 7 bases had no gene match. CDR1 and CDR2 from the germline V gene are SGHTA and FQGNSA.

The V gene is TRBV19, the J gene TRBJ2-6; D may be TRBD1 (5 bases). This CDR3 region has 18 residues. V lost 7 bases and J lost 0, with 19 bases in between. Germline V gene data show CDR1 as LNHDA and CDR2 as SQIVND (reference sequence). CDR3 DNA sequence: TGTGCCAGTACCCCTATACCGATGACAGCCTCTGGGGCCAACGTCCTGACTTTC. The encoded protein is CASTPIPMTASGANVLTF.

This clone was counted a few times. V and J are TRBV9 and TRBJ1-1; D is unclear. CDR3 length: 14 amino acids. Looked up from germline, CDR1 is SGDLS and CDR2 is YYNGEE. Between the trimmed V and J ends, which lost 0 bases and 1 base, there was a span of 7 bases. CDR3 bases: TGTGCCAGCAGCGTAGGTCCAAAGAACACTGAAGCTTTCTTT. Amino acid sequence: CASSVGPKNTEAFF.

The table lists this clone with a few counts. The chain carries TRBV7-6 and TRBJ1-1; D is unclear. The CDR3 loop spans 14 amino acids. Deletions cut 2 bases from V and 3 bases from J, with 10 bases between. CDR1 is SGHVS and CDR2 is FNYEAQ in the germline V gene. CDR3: CASSLQNTYTEAFF. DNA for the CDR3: TGTGCCAGCAGCTTACAGAATACCTACACTGAAGCTTTCTTT.

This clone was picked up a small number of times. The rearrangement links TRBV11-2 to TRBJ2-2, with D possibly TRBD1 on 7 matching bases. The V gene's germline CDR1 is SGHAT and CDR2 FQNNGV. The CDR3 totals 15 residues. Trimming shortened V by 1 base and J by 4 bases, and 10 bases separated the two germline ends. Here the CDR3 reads CASSLAGGGTGELFF. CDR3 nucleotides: TGTGCCAGCAGCTTAGCAGGGGGAGGCACCGGGGAGCTGTTTTTT.

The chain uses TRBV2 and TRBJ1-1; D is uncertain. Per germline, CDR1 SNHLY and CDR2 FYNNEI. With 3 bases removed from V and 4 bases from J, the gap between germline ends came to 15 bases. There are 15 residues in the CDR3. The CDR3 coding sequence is TGTGCCAGCAGTGAGAGGACTGTCTTGGGCACTGAAGCTTTCTTT. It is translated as CASSERTVLGTEAFF.

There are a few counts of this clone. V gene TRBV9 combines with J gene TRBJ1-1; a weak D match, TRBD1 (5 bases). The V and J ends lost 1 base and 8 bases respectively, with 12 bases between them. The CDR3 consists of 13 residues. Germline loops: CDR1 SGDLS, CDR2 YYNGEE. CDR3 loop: CASSVSAGGEAFF. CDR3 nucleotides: TGTGCCAGCAGCGTATCAGCTGGGGGGGAAGCTTTCTTT.

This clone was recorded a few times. CDR3 DNA sequence: TGTGCCAGCAGCCAAGCGGGGGAGGAGTTCTTC. The encoded protein is CASSQAGEEFF. The chain has TRBV4-2 and TRBJ2-1; the D gene is possibly TRBD2 (6 bases). CDR1 and CDR2 from the germline V gene are LGHNA and YNFKEQ. The CDR3 has 11 amino acids. The V end was cut by 1 base, the J end by 14 bases, with 9 bases between.

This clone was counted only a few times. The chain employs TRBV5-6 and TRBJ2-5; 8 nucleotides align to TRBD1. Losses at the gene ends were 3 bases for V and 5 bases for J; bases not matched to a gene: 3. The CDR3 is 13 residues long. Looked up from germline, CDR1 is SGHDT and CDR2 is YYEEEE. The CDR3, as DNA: TGTGCCAGCAGCTCGACAGGGGTTGAGACCCAGTACTTC. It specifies CASSSTGVETQYF.

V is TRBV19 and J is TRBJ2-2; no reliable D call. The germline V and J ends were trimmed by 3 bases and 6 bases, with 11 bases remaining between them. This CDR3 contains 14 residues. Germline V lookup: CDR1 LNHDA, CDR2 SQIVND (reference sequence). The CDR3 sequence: CASSISPSPGELFF. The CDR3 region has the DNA TGTGCCAGTAGTATTTCCCCTTCCCCCGGGGAGCTGTTTTTT.

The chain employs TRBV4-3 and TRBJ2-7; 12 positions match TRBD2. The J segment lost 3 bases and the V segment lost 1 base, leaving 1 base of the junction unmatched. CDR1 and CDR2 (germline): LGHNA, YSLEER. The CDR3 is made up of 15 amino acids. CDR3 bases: TGCGCCAGCAGCCAAGGACTAGCGGGGGTCTACGAGCAGTACTTC. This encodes CASSQGLAGVYEQYF.

This chain's CDR3 is CASSPGSSGETQYF. For the CDR3, the DNA is TGTGCCAGCAGCCCTGGGTCTAGCGGGGAGACCCAGTACTTC. The J gene is TRBJ2-5, the V gene TRBV7-2; 8 bases agree with TRBD2. Trimming removed 5 bases from V and 5 bases from J; junction bases left unmatched: 7. The germline CDR1 and CDR2 sequences are SGHTA and FQGNSA. There are 14 residues in the CDR3.

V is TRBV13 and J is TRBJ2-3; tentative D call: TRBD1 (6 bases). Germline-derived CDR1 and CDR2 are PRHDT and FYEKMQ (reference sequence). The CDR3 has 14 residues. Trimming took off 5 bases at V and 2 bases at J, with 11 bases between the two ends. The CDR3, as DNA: TGTGCCAGCAGCGGCAGGGGATCCACAGATACGCAGTATTTT. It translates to CASSGRGSTDTQYF.